These 10 T cell receptor beta chains came from one sample sequenced in a study of control samples from healthy donors and cancer patients. Generated by immunoSEQ multiplex PCR, the TCRdb table keeps only in-frame clones and is missing some. The sample contains roughly 25,000 clones, just over 90% of which appear only once. Source material: PBMCs. The receptor set was obtained from a middle-aged man with lung cancer.

The gene calls are TRBV7-2 and TRBJ2-7; no reliable D call. Germline V gene sequence: CDR1 SGHTA, CDR2 FQGNSA. V dropped 5 bases and J dropped 2 bases, with 4 bases sitting between them. This CDR3 has 11 residues. The CDR3 loop is CASSHTYEQYF. CDR3 DNA: TGTGCCAGCAGCCACACCTACGAGCAGTACTTC.

This clone has just one count. The rearrangement links TRBV14 to TRBJ1-2; 7 nucleotides align to TRBD1. V was clipped by 5 bases and J by 4 bases; unmatched bases: 4. Per the germline V gene, CDR1 is SGHDN and CDR2 is FVKESK. The CDR3 covers 13 residues. The CDR3 sequence is CASSTGTVYGYTF. CDR3 in DNA: TGTGCCAGCAGCACCGGGACAGTCTATGGCTACACCTTC.

The rearrangement joins TRBV5-6 to TRBJ2-2; no firm D call. Trimming left V 3 bases short and J 0 bases short, with 6 bases between. CDR1 is SGHDT and CDR2 is YYEEEE in the germline V gene. The CDR3 covers 14 residues. The CDR3 reads CASSYESNTGELFF. Written as DNA, the CDR3 is TGTGCCAGCAGCTACGAATCGAACACCGGGGAGCTGTTTTTT.

The CDR3 protein is CASSSPRGGPGDTQYF. CDR3 coding DNA: TGTGCCAGCAGTTCCCCCCGCGGGGGGCCGGGGGATACGCAGTATTTT. The gene calls are TRBV28 and TRBJ2-3; TRBD2 matches 8 bases. Unmatched junction bases numbered 12, after V lost 4 bases and J lost 6 bases. The CDR3 sequence is 16 residues long. Germline CDR1 is MDHEN and CDR2 is SYDVKM. Full variable domain (remainder filled in from reference TRBV28 and TRBJ2-3): DVKVTQSSRYLVKRTGEKVFLECVQDMDHENMFWYRQDPGLGLRLIYFSYDVKMKEKGDIPEGYSVSREKKERFSLILESASTNQTSMYLCASSSPRGGPGDTQYFGPGTRLTVL.

The chain employs TRBV9 and TRBJ2-3; perhaps D is TRBD1 or TRBD2 (6 bases each). Germline lookup yields CDR1 SGDLS and CDR2 YYNGEE. The CDR3 contains 16 residues. Between the trimmed V and J ends, which lost 1 base and 4 bases, there was a span of 16 bases. The DNA for the CDR3 is TGTGCCAGCAGCGTATTGGGGGGCGAGGGGCCAGATACGCAGTATTTT. This translates into CASSVLGGEGPDTQYF. Based on the CDR3 plus reference TRBV9 and TRBJ2-3, the full variable domain is DSGVTQTPKHLITATGQRVTLRCSPRSGDLSVYWYQQSLDQGLQFLIQYYNGEERAKGNILERFSAQQFPDLHSELNLSSLELGDSALYFCASSVLGGEGPDTQYFGPGTRLTVL.

This clone was observed a handful of times. The chain recombines TRBV2 with TRBJ2-2, with D tentatively TRBD2 (6 bases). The CDR3 is made up of 17 amino acids. Trimming stripped 3 bases from V and 4 bases from J, with 18 bases between. Germline V gene data show CDR1 as SNHLY and CDR2 as FYNNEI. CDR3 DNA: TGTGCCAGCAGTGACACGGGGGTGTTCAGTGCCACCGGGGAGCTGTTTTTT. Protein sequence: CASSDTGVFSATGELFF.

The V and J genes are TRBV16 and TRBJ2-5; possible D gene TRBD1, 5 bases. The germline V and J ends were trimmed by 4 bases and 5 bases, with 14 bases remaining between them. The CDR3 sequence is 14 residues long. Germline CDR1 reads KGHSY; CDR2 reads FQNENV. CDR3 region: CASSPSRQSETQYF. CDR3 sequence (DNA): TGTGCCAGCAGCCCATCAAGACAGTCCGAGACCCAGTACTTC.

A single count supports this clone. As DNA, the CDR3 is TGCAGCGTTGAAAAGGGGAAGGCTGGGGGCTACACCTTC. As protein: CSVEKGKAGGYTF. This chain joins TRBV29-1 and TRBJ1-2, with a tentative D call TRBD1 (5 bases). CDR1 is SQVTM and CDR2 is ANQGSEA in the germline V gene. This CDR3 region has 13 residues. Trimming removed 2 bases at V and 8 bases at J, with 15 bases between.

The chain joins TRBV28 to TRBJ2-3; D is uncertain. The CDR3 runs 14 residues. In germline, CDR1 is MDHEN, CDR2 SYDVKM. V was clipped by 3 bases and J by 1 base, with 8 bases between them. The CDR3 DNA sequence: TGTGCCAGCAGTTTTCTGAGCGGCACAGATACGCAGTATTTT. Translated, it gives CASSFLSGTDTQYF.

The chain joins TRBV7-8 to TRBJ2-3, with 12 bases matching TRBD2. The CDR3 extends over 17 amino acids. In germline, CDR1 is SGHVS, CDR2 FQNEAQ. With V trimmed by 1 base and J by 2 bases, 4 bases remained unmatched. The CDR3 reads CASSLGTSGEYTDTQYF. In DNA form, the CDR3 reads TGTGCCAGCAGCTTAGGGACTAGCGGGGAGTACACAGATACGCAGTATTTT.